The sample holds many counts of the clone carrying this TCR beta chain. The antigen remains unidentified. PBMCs came from roughly 10 ml fresh peripheral blood. The entry originates in a study of T cells in Graves' hyperthyroidism and ophthalmopathy. Overall study results and limits: Most thyroid clonotypes with frequency above 0.001 were detected in blood.

Amplification of TCR beta CDR3 regions used RNA as the template. Primed by the HTBI set, a first-round RT-PCR was run on the TCR CDR3. TCRdb recomputed calls from the multiplex PCR reads with MiXCR, one row per CDR3 protein. The repertoire has about 290,000 distinct CDR3 sequences, 13% of them found once; the top ten carry about 8%. This CDR3 is 13 amino acids long. The germline V gene encodes CDR1 SGHRS and CDR2 YFSETQ. V shed 4 bases and J shed 1 base, with 8 bases lying between them. This TCR was recovered from a woman aged 25 to 45 with Graves' hyperthyroidism that later progressed to Graves' ophthalmopathy. The chain joins TRBV5-1 to TRBJ1-1; no firm D call. Sequenced: blood. The CDR3 region is CASSQTENTEAFF. In nucleotides, the CDR3 is TGCGCCAGCAGCCAAACAGAGAACACTGAAGCTTTCTTT.